There are a few counts of the clone carrying this T cell receptor beta chain. Its antigen is unknown. The CDR3 is made up of 13 amino acids. CDR1 and CDR2 from the germline V gene are ENHRY and SYGVKD. V was shortened by 4 bases and J by 6 bases, with 10 bases between the two germline ends. This record belongs to a study of cytomegalovirus exposure and HLA in healthy donors. On the study more broadly: Unique TCR beta sequences numbering some 120 million came from 150 million to 200 million T cells in an earlier analysis.

Study-wide findings and caveats: Most of the TCR beta V segments (in an earlier analysis) were productive either about 87% or about 30% of the time.

Researchers ran the PCR with 60 Vbeta and 13 Jbeta primers. In the original processing: Unique TCR beta chains numbered around 75 million in a later analysis, with about 11 million shared. The method was immunoSEQ multiplex PCR; TCRdb's version includes in-frame clones alone and lacks a portion of them. Clone size and V and J calls were adopted from that table, with D and trimming inferred from the DNA. The sample gives about 90,000 clones, around 81% of which show up once; 0.57% is in the top ten. Sequencing input: PBMCs. This receptor was identified in a young man in good health and CMV-seronegative. The V and J genes are TRBV10-3 and TRBJ1-5; D remains unclear. This chain's CDR3 is CAISVQVGQPQHF. CDR3 bases: TGTGCCATCAGTGTTCAGGTCGGTCAGCCCCAGCATTTT.